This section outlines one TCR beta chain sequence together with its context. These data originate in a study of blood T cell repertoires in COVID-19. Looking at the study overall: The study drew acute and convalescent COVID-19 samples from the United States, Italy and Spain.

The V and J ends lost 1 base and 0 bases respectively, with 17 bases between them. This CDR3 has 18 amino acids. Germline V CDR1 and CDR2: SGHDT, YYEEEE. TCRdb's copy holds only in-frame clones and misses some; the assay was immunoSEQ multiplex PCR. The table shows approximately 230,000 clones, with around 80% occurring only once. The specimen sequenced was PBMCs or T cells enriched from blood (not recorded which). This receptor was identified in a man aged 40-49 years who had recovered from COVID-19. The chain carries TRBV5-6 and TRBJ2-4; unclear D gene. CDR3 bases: TGTGCCAGCAGCTTGTGGGCAGACCTGACACTAGCCAAAAACATTCAGTACTTC. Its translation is CASSLWADLTLAKNIQYF.